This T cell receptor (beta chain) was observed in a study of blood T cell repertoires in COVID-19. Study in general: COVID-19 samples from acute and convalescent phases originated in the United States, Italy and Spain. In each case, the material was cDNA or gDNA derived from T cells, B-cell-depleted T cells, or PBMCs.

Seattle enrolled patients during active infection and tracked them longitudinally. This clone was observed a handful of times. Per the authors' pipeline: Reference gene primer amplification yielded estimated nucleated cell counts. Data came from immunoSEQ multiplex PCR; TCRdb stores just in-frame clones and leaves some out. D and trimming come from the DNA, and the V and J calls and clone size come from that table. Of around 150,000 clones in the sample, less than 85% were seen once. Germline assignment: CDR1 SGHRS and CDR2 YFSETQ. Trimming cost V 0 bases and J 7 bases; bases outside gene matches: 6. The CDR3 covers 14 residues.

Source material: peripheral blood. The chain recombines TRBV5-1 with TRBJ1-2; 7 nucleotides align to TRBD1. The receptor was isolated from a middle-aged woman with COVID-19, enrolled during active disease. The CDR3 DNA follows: TGCGCCAGCAGCTTGGAAGGACAGGTTTCTGGCTACACCTTC. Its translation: CASSLEGQVSGYTF.